What follows are 10 T cell receptor beta chains derived from one specimen sequenced in a study of cytotoxic CD8 clonotypes in ibrutinib-treated CLL. The protocol was immunoSEQ multiplex PCR, while the TCRdb copy is restricted to in-frame clones and leaves out a portion. The table lists 330,000 or so clones, over 55% of them singletons. The input for sequencing was PBMCs, taken after 36 months of ibrutinib treatment. The receptor set was obtained from a human donor with chronic lymphocytic leukemia.

The CDR3 loop is CAIQRTGQINLDTQYF. Here the CDR3 DNA reads TGTGCCATCCAGAGGACAGGGCAAATTAACTTAGATACGCAGTATTTT. The chain carries TRBV10-3 and TRBJ2-3; 8 bases fit TRBD1. After removal of 8 bases from V and 5 bases from J, the junction contained 15 bases not matched to a gene. This CDR3 has 16 amino acids. CDR1 and CDR2 (germline): ENHRY, SYGVKD.

The chain couples TRBV9 to TRBJ2-2, with unresolved D. CDR1 and CDR2 from the germline V gene are SGDLS and YYNGEE. V dropped 0 bases and J dropped 6 bases, with 6 bases sitting between them. The CDR3 loop spans 13 amino acids. CDR3 residues: CASSVEPSGELFF. The CDR3 nucleotides are TGTGCCAGCAGCGTAGAACCCTCCGGGGAGCTGTTTTTT.

This clone was detected a few times. J is TRBJ2-5 and V is TRBV11-3; 10 nucleotides align to TRBD2. This CDR3 contains 15 residues. The germline V gene encodes CDR1 SGHNT and CDR2 YENEEA. Unmatched junction bases numbered 4, after V lost 5 bases and J lost 1 base. The CDR3 loop reads CASSPGTSAQETQYF. The CDR3 DNA reads as TGTGCCAGCAGCCCTGGGACTAGCGCCCAAGAGACCCAGTACTTC.

The chain couples TRBV7-8 to TRBJ1-6; D not resolved. CDR3 length equals 14 residues. V lost 5 bases and J 4 bases, leaving 9 bases between the germline ends. Germline V gene sequence: CDR1 SGHVS, CDR2 FQNEAQ. The CDR3 sequence: CASSPGSYNSPLHF. In DNA, the CDR3 is TGTGCCAGCAGCCCCGGGTCGTATAATTCACCCCTCCACTTT.

The sample holds a few counts of this clone. The V call is TRBV5-1, the J call TRBJ1-1; the D is unclear. Trimming cost V 0 bases and J 0 bases, with 12 bases left between them. Germline CDR1 reads SGHRS; CDR2 reads YFSETQ. The CDR3 consists of 16 residues. The CDR3 sequence is CASSLAESRMNTEAFF. In DNA form, the CDR3 reads TGCGCCAGCAGCTTGGCGGAGTCGCGAATGAACACTGAAGCTTTCTTT. The whole variable domain, remainder taken from reference TRBV5-1 and TRBJ1-1, is KAGVTQTPRYLIKTRGQQVTLSCSPISGHRSVSWYQQTPGQGLQFLFEYFSETQRNKGNFPGRFSGRQFSNSRSEMNVSTLELGDSALYLCASSLAESRMNTEAFFGQGTRLTVV.

The chain employs TRBV15 and TRBJ1-1; tentative D call: TRBD1 (5 bases). V lost 5 bases to trimming and J lost 3 bases, with 7 bases between them. The germline V gene has CDR1 LNHNV and CDR2 YYDKDF (reference sequence). The CDR3 sequence is 12 residues long. CDR3 loop: CATSPGYTEAFF. CDR3 nucleotides: TGTGCCACCAGCCCAGGGTACACTGAAGCTTTCTTT.

This clone occurred a few times. Mismatch with germline at one junction end may stem from a read error. The CDR3, as DNA: TGTGCCACCAGCACAGACGTAACGGGACAGCAATACTTC. It codes for CATSTDVTGQQYF. The chain recombines TRBV15 with TRBJ2-7; 7 nucleotides line up with TRBD1. This CDR3 has 13 amino acids. Germline V gives CDR1 LNHNV, CDR2 YYDKDF (reference sequence).

The rearrangement links TRBV7-9 to TRBJ1-2, with 11 bases aligning to TRBD1. The V and J ends lost 5 bases and 8 bases, in that order; junction bases with no gene match: 10. The CDR3 sequence is 15 residues long. Germline-derived CDR1 and CDR2 are SEHNR and FQNEAQ (reference sequence). Here the CDR3 reads CASSPWTGGAEGYTF. DNA for the CDR3: TGTGCCAGCAGCCCGTGGACAGGGGGCGCGGAAGGCTACACCTTC.

The genes are TRBV15 and TRBJ1-5, with 8 bases matching TRBD1. The length of the CDR3 is 15 residues. Germline assignment: CDR1 LNHNV and CDR2 YYDKDF (reference sequence). J lost 5 bases, V lost 3 bases, and 6 bases had no gene match. DNA for the CDR3: TGTGCCACCAGCAGGGTCGGACAGGGCGATCAGCCCCAGCATTTT. This translates into CATSRVGQGDQPQHF.

The V call is TRBV7-9, the J call TRBJ2-7, with 11 bases aligning to TRBD2. Germline loops: CDR1 SEHNR, CDR2 FQNEAQ (reference sequence). V dropped 4 bases and J dropped 0; count of bases not matched to a gene: 8. The CDR3 is made up of 17 amino acids. The CDR3 reads CASSSGGLAVSSYEQYF. CDR3 coding DNA: TGTGCCAGCAGCTCCGGGGGACTAGCGGTAAGCTCCTACGAGCAGTACTTC.